This T cell receptor (beta chain) was identified during a study of T-cell reconstitution after alpha-beta-depleted transplantation in children. This CDR3 is built from 14 residues. The V and J ends lost 3 bases and 4 bases respectively, with 9 bases between them. Germline CDR1 MNHEY, CDR2 SVGAGI. Unique molecular identifiers were used to barcode this TCRbeta library. TCRdb redid the calling of the PCR reads with MiXCR, one entry per CDR3 protein. The sample includes roughly 590,000 distinct CDR3 sequences, about 15% seen only once; the top ten take approximately 1%. The sequencing used PBMCs from the stem cell graft donor, collected from the stem cell graft. The sequence came from a human donor who donated a stem cell graft to a child with acute myeloid leukemia. The V gene is TRBV6-5, the J gene TRBJ2-2; D unresolved. CDR3 region: CASSYRLSTGELFF. Written as DNA, the CDR3 is TGTGCCAGCAGTTATCGTCTCTCCACCGGGGAGCTGTTTTTT.